This TCR beta chain emerged from a study of T cells in tumors after PD-1 blockade. The overall study: No patient had prior checkpoint blockade, systemic immunosuppression, or radiotherapy within 4 weeks.

The J segment lost 14 bases and the V segment lost 3 bases, leaving 3 bases of the junction unmatched. The CDR3 runs 12 residues. CDR1 is SNHLY and CDR2 is FYNNEI in the germline V gene. TCRdb keeps only in-frame clones here, not all; method: immunoSEQ multiplex PCR. The sample carries around 49,000 clones, roughly 80% recorded once. The chain couples TRBV2 to TRBJ2-1; 11 bases line up with TRBD1. Sequenced here: PBMCs, sampled before anti-PD-1 treatment. The source is a human donor with basal cell carcinoma. The CDR3 DNA sequence: TGTGCCAGCAGTGAGGACAGGGGGCGCGAGTTCTTC. Its protein is CASSEDRGREFF.